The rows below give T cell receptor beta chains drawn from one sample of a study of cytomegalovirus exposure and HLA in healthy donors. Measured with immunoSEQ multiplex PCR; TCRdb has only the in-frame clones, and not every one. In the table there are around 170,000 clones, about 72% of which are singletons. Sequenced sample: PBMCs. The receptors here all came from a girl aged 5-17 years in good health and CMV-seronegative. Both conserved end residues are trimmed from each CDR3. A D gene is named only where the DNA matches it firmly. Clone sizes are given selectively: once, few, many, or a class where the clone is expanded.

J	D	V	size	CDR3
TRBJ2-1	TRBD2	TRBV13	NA	ASSPRLAGLNEQF
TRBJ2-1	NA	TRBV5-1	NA	ASSLTSGYEQF
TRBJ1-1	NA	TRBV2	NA	ASSEPGREAF
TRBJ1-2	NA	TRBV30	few	AWTGGIQGVGYT
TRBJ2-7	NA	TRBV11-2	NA	ASSLDRGSYEQY
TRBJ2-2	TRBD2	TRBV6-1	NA	ASSGPVAGGPLVGELF
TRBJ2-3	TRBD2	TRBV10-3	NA	AISRTSGGGVTDTQY
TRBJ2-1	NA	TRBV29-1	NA	SVRQGSYNEQF
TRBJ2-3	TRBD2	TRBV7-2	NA	ASSRLVAGAGDTQY
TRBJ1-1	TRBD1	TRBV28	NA	ASSLAGQGPGAEAF
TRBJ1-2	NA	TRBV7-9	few	ASSLDREGYGYT
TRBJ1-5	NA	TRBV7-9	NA	ASSLGPPGRGGDQPQH
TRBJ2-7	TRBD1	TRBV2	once	ASRDRDAYEQY
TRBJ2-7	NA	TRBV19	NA	ASSIDLGRGYEQY
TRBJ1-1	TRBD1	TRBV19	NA	ASRGTGDNTEAF
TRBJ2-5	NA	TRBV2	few	ASSERETQY
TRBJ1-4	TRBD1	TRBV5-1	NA	ASSGGQGDEKLF
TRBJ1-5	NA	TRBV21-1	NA	ASSKGDTGGWDQPQH
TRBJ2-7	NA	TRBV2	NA	ASTVQITYEQY
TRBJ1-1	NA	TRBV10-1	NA	ASSESRVNTEAF
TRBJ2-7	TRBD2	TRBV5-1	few	ASSPSTSGGSEQY
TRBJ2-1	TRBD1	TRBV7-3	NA	ASSRDRGWNEQF
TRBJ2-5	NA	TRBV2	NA	ASSEGDYLGPWEQY
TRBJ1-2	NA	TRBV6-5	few	ASRTTGYGYT
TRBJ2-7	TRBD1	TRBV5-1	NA	ASSSGQGRFLEQY
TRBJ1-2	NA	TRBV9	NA	ASSHSKSRPEQGAYGYT
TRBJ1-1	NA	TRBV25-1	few	ASSRNTEAF
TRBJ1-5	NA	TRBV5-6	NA	ASSSGGNQPQH
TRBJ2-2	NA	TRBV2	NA	ASSEEQLGATGELF
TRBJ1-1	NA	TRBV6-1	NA	ASSEGRVGAF
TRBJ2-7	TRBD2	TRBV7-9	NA	ASSLPLGTTYEQY
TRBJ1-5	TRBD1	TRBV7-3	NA	ASSPPGQGVNQPQH
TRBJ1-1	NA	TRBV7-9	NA	ASSPYPGVATEAF
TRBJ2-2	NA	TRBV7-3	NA	ASSRQAANTGELF
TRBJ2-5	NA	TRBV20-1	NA	SATPKETQY
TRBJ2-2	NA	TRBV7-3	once	ASSVRGGGMSTGELF
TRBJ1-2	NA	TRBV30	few	AWSGQNYGYT
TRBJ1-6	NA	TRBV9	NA	ASSVASGKGSPLH
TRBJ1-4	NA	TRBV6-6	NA	ASQSGTNGDEKLF
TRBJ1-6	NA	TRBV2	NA	ASSGGTANSPLH
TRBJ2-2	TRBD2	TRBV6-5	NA	ASRTPGGAGELF
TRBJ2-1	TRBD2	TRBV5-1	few	ASSKTSGGNYNEQF
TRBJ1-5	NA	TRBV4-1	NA	ASSQDLGGGQPQH
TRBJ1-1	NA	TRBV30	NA	AWRRGNTEAF
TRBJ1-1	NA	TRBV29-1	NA	SAEGGGTEAF
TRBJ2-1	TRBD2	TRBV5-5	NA	ASSLAPGLVDEQF
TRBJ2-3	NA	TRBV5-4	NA	ASRRQGTTDTQY
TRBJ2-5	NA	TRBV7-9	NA	ASVLRDNQETQY
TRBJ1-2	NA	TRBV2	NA	ASRPVGREAYGYT
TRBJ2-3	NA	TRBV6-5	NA	ANRQSTDTQY
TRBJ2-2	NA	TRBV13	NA	ASSPSANTGELF
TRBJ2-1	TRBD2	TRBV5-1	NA	ASSLSSTSGGWKI
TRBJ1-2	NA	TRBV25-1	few	ASSEPGTPTNYGYT
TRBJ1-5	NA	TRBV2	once	ASSEAQSNQPQH